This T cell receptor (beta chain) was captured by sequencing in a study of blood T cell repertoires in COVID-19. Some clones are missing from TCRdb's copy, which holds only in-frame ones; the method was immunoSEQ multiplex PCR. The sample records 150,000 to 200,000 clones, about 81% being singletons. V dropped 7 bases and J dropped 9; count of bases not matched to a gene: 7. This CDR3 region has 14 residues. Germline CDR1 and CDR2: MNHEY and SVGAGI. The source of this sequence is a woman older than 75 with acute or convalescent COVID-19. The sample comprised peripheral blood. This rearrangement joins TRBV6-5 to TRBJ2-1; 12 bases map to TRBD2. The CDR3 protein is CASIGLAGGGEQFF. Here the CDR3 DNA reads TGTGCCAGCATCGGGCTAGCGGGAGGGGGTGAGCAGTTCTTC.